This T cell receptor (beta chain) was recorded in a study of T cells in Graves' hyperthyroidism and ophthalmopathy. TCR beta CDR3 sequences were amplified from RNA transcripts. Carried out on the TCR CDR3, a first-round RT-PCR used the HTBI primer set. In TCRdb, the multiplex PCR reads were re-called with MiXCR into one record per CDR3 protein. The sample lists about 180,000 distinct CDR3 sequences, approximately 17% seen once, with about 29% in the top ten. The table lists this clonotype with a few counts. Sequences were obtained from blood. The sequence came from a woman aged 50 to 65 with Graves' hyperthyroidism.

The chain's CDR3 is CASSRTGGADYGYTF. CDR3 sequence (DNA): TGTGCCAGCTCAAGGACAGGGGGCGCGGACTATGGCTACACCTTC. V is TRBV18 and J is TRBJ1-2, with 11 bases identical to TRBD1. Germline values: CDR1 KGHSH, CDR2 LQKENI. The V gene end was trimmed by 5 bases and the J gene end by 3 bases; junction bases not matched to a gene: 5. The CDR3 length is 15 residues.